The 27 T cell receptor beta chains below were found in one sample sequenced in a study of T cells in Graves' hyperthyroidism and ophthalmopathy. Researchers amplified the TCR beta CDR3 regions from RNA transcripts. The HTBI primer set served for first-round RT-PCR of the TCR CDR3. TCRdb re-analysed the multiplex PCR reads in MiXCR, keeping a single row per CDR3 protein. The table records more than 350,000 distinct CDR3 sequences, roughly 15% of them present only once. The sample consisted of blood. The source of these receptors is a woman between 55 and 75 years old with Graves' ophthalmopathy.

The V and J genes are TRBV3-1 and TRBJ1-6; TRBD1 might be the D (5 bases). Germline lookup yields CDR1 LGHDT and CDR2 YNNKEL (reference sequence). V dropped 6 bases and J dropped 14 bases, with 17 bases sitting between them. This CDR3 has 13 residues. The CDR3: CASSPPGLAALHF. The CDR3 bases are TGTGCCAGCAGTCCACCGGGACTAGCGGCCCTCCACTTT.

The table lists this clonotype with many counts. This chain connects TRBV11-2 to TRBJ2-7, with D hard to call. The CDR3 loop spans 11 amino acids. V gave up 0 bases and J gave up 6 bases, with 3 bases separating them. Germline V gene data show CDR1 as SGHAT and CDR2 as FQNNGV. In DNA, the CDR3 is TGTGCCAGCAGCTTAGAGCTCGAGCAGTACTTC. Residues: CASSLELEQYF.

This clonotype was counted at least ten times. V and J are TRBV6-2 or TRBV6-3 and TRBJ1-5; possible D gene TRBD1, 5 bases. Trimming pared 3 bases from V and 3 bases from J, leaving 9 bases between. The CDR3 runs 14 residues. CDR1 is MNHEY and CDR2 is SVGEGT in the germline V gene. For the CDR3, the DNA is TGTGCCAGCAGTTATGGGGCAGCCAATCAGCCCCAGCATTTT. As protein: CASSYGAANQPQHF.

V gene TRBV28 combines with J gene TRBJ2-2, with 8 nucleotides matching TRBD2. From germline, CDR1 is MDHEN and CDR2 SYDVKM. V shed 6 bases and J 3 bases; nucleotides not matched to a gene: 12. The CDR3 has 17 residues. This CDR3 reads CASRRGGRTSHTGELFF. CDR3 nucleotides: TGTGCCAGCAGACGAGGGGGGAGGACTAGCCACACCGGGGAGCTGTTTTTT.

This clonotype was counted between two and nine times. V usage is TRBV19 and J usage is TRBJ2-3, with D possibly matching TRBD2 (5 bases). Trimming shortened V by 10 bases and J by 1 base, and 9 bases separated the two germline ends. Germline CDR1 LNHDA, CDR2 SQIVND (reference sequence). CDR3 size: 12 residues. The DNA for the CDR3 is TGTGCCACCGAGGGAGGCACAGATACGCAGTATTTT. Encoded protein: CATEGGTDTQYF.

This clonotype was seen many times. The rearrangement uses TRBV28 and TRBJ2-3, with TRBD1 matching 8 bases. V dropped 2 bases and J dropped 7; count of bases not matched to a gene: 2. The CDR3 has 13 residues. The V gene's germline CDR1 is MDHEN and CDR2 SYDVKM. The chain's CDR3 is CASSLQGAYTQYF. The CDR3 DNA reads TGTGCCAGCAGTTTACAGGGGGCCTATACGCAGTATTTT.

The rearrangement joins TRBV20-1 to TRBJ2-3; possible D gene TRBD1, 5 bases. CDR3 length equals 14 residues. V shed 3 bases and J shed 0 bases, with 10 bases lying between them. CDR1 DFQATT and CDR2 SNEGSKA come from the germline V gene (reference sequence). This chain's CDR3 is CSASPGHSTDTQYF. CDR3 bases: TGCAGTGCTAGCCCCGGACATAGCACAGATACGCAGTATTTT.

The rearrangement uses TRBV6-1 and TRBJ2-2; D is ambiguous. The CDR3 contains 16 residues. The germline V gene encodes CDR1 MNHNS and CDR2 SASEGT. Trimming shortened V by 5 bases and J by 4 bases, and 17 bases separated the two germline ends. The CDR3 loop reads CASSPKAWDPTGELFF. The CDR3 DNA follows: TGTGCCAGCAGTCCGAAAGCTTGGGATCCCACCGGGGAGCTGTTTTTT.

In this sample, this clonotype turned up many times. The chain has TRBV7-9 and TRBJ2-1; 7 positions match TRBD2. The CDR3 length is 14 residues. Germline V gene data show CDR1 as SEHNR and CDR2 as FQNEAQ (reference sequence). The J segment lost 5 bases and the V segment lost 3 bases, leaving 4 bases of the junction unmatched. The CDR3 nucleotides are TGTGCCAGCAGCTTTTCTAGCGGAAACAATGAGCAGTTCTTC. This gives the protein CASSFSSGNNEQFF.

The CDR3 bases are TGCGCCAGCAGCCCACGACCCGACAGGCCGATAGGAGCTCAGCATTTT. This codes for CASSPRPDRPIGAQHF. The chain has TRBV4-1 and TRBJ1-5; TRBD1 might be the D (6 bases). CDR1 is MGHRA, CDR2 YSYEKL, per germline. CDR3 length: 16 amino acids. The V and J ends lost 4 bases and 13 bases respectively, with 26 bases between them.

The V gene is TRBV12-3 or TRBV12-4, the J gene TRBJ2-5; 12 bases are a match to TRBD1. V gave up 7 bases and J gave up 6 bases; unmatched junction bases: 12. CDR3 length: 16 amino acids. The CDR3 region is CASTLFRDRGLQTQYF. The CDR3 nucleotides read TGTGCCAGCACCCTCTTCCGGGACAGGGGGCTACAGACCCAGTACTTC.

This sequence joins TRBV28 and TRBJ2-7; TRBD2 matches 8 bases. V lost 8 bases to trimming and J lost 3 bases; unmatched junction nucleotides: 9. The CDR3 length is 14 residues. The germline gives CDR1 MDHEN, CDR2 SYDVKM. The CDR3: CASAPGREDYEQYF. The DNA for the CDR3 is TGTGCCAGCGCTCCGGGGCGGGAGGACTACGAGCAGTACTTC.

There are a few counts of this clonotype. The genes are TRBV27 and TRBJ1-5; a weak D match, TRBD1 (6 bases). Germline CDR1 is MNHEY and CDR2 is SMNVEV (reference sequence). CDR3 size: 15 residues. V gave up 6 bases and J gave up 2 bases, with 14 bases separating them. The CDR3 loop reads CASSRRGRGNQPQHF. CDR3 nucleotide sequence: TGTGCCAGCAGCCGCAGGGGCCGTGGCAATCAGCCCCAGCATTTT.

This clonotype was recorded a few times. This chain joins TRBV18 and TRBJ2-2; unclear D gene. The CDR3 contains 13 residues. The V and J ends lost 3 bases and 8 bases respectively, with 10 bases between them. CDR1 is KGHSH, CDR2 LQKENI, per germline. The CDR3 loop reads CASSPGETGELFF. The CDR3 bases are TGTGCCAGCTCACCGGGTGAGACAGGGGAGCTGTTTTTT.

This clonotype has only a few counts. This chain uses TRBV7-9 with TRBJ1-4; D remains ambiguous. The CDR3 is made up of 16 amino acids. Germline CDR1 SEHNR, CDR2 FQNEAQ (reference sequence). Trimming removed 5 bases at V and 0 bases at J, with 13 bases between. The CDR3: CASSPKMITTNEKLFF. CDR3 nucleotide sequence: TGTGCCAGCAGCCCCAAAATGATAACAACTAATGAAAAACTGTTTTTT.

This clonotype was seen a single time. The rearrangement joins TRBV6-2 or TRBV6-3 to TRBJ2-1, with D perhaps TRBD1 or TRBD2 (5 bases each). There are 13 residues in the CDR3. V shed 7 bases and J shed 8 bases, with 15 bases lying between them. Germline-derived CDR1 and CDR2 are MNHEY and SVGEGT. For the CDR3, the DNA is TGTGCCAGCAACCCGGGACGATTCTATGAGCAGTTCTTC. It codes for CASNPGRFYEQFF.

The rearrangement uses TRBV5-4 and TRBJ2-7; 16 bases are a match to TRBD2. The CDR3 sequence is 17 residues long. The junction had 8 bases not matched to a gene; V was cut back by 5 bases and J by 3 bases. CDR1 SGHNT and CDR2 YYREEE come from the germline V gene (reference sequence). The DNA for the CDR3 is TGTGCCAGCAGTTCCGGGACTAGCGGGAGGGCCGGCTACGAGCAGTACTTC. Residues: CASSSGTSGRAGYEQYF. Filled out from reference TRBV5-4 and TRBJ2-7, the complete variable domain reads ETGVTQSPTHLIKTRGQQVTLRCSSQSGHNTVSWYQQALGQGPQFIFQYYREEENGRGNFPPRFSGLQFPNYSSELNVNALELDDSALYLCASSSGTSGRAGYEQYFGPGTRLTVT.

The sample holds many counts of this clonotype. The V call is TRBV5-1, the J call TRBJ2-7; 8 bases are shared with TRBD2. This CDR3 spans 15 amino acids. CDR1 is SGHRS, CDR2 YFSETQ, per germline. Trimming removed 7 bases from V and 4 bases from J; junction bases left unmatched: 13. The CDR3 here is CASQASGLEVYEQYF. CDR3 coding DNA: TGCGCCAGCCAAGCGTCGGGACTAGAGGTATACGAGCAGTACTTC.

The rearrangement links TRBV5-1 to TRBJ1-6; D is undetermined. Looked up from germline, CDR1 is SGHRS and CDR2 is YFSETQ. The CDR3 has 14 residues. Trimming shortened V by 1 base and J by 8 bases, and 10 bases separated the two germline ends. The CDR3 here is CASSLRERDSPLHF. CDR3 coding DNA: TGCGCCAGCAGCTTGAGGGAACGTGATTCACCCCTCCACTTT.

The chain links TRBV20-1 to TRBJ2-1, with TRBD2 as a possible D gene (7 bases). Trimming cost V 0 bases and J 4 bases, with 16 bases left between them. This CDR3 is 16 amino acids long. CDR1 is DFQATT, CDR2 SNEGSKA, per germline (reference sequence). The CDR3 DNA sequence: TGCAGTGCTAGAGATGGAGCGGGGACACCTTACAATGAGCAGTTCTTC. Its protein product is CSARDGAGTPYNEQFF.

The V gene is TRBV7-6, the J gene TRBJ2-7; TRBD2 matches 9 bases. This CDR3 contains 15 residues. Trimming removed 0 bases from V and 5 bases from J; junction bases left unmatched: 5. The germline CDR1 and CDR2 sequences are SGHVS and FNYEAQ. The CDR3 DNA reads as TGTGCCAGCAGCTTAGCTGGCCAGCGGGGGGACGAGCAGTACTTC. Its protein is CASSLAGQRGDEQYF.

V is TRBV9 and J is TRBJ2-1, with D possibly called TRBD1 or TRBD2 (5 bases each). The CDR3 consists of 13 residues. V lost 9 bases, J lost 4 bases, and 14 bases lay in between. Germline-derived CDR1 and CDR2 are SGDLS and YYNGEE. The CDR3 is CAIDQGPYNEQFF. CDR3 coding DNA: TGTGCCATCGACCAGGGACCGTACAATGAGCAGTTCTTC.

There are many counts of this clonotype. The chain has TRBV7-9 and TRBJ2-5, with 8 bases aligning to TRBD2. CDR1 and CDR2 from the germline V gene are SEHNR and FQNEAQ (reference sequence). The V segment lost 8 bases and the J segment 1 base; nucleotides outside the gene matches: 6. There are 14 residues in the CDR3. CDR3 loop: CASSFGRAQETQYF. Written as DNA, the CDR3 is TGTGCCAGCTCTTTCGGGAGGGCCCAAGAGACCCAGTACTTC.

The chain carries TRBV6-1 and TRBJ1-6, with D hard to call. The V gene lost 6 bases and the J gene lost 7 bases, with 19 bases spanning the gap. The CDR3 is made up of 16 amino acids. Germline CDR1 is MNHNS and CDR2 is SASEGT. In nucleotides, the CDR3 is TGTGCCAGCAGATCCGACCGCCCCTACGGGAATTCACCCCTCCACTTT. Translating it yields CASRSDRPYGNSPLHF.

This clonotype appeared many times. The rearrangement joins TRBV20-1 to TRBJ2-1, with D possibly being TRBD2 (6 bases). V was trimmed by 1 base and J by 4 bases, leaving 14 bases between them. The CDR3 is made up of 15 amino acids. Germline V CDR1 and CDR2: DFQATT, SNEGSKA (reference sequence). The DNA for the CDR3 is TGCAGTGCTAGAGCGGGGACTCCGTATTACAATGAGCAGTTCTTC. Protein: CSARAGTPYYNEQFF.

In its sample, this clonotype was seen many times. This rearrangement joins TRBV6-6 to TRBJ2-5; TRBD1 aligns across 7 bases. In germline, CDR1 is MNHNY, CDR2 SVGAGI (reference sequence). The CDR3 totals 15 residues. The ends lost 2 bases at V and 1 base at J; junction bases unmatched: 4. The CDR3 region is CASSYRGQLQETQYF. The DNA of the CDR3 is TGTGCCAGCAGTTACCGGGGACAGCTCCAAGAGACCCAGTACTTC.

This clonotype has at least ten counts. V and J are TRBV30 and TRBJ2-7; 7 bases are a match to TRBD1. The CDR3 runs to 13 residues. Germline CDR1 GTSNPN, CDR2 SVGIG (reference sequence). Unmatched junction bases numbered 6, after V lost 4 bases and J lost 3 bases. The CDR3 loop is CAWKNTGDYEQYF. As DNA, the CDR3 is TGTGCCTGGAAGAATACAGGGGACTACGAGCAGTACTTC.